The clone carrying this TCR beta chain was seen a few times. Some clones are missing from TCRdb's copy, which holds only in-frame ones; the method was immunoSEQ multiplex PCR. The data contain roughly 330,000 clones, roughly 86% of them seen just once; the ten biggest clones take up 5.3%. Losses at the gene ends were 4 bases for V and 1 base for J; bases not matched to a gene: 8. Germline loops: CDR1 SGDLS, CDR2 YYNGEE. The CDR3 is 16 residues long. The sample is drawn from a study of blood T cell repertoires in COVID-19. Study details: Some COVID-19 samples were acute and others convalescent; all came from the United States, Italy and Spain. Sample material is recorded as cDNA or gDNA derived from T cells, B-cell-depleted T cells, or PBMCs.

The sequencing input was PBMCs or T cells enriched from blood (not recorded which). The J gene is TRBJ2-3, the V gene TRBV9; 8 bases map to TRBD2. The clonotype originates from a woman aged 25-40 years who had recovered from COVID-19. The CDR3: CASSSSRRGGTDTQYF. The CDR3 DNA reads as TGTGCCAGCAGCTCTAGCAGGCGGGGGGGCACAGATACGCAGTATTTT.